Below are 14 T cell receptor beta chains sequenced from a single sample in a study of human T cells and chemical hapten exposure. TCRdb re-derived calls from the RACE reads in MiXCR, one entry per CDR3 protein. The repertoire has over 55,000 distinct CDR3 sequences, more than 9% of them found once; the top ten carry nearly 10%. The time point: pre-sensitization, week 0. The sample's treatment: therapeutic diphenylcyclopropenone sensitization with weekly scalp DPC. This specimen was whole blood, taken in connection with sensitization to the hapten diphenylcyclopropenone (DPC). The source of these receptors is a man between 35 and 55 years old with alopecia areata. Some clones in this sample may be carry-over from other donors' samples.

This clonotype has at least ten counts. The chain combines TRBV12-3 or TRBV12-4 with TRBJ2-4; weak D call: TRBD1 (6 bases). The CDR3 totals 21 residues. Trimming removed 2 bases from V and 0 bases from J, with 26 bases in between. The CDR3 reads CASSLSGQDTGFILAKNIQYF. For the CDR3, the DNA is TGTGCCAGCAGTTTAAGCGGTCAGGATACAGGGTTCATTCTAGCCAAAAACATTCAGTACTTC.

In its sample, this clonotype was seen many times. This rearrangement joins TRBV7-8 to TRBJ2-3; 10 nucleotides match TRBD2. V gave up 5 bases and J gave up 4 bases; unmatched junction bases: 6. The CDR3 spans 15 residues. Germline V CDR1 and CDR2: SGHVS, FQNEAQ. Here the CDR3 DNA reads TGTGCCAGCAGCGTCCTAGCGGGAGCGCCAGATACGCAGTATTTT. Protein: CASSVLAGAPDTQYF.

In its sample, this clonotype was seen many times. No conserved phenylalanine or tryptophan is present at the end of the CDR3, so a read error is the likely explanation. The DNA is omitted, as the CDR3 cannot be located on it reliably, and the CDR3 follows TCRdb's listing. The chain recombines TRBV20-1 with TRBJ2-1; the table's D call, TRBD2, was not checked against the DNA. Both ends counted, the CDR3 spans 13 residues. The germline V gene encodes CDR1 DFQATT and CDR2 SNEGSKA (reference sequence). The CDR3 spells CSARDSRTSGIEV.

By share of the sample, this clonotype is medium-sized. CDR3 region: CASSRAYEQYF. The DNA of the CDR3 is TGTGCCAGCAGCAGAGCCTACGAGCAGTACTTC. The chain links TRBV28 to TRBJ2-7; no clear D. CDR3 size: 11 residues. Trimming pared 6 bases from V and 2 bases from J, leaving 5 bases between. Per the germline V gene, CDR1 is MDHEN and CDR2 is SYDVKM.

This clonotype was observed many times. The gene calls are TRBV30 and TRBJ2-2; maybe TRBD1 (5 bases). The CDR3 contains 14 residues. CDR1 and CDR2 (germline): GTSNPN, SVGIG (reference sequence). V was clipped by 3 bases and J by 5 bases, with 13 bases between them. The CDR3 region is CAWRRQGMTGELFF. In nucleotides, the CDR3 is TGTGCCTGGAGAAGGCAGGGAATGACCGGGGAGCTGTTTTTT.

This clonotype was seen only a few times. The chain joins TRBV6-2 or TRBV6-3 to TRBJ1-5; D perhaps matches TRBD1 (5 bases). Per germline, CDR1 MNHEY and CDR2 SVGEGT. CDR3 size: 12 residues. The V and J ends lost 5 bases and 11 bases respectively, with 13 bases between them. This CDR3 reads CASSTGPRTQHF. For the CDR3, the DNA is TGTGCCAGCAGTACAGGCCCTCGAACCCAGCATTTT.

In this sample, this clonotype is large. The rearrangement uses TRBV5-1 and TRBJ2-5; TRBD1 aligns across 8 bases. After removal of 4 bases from V and 4 bases from J, the junction contained 6 bases not matched to a gene. The germline V gene has CDR1 SGHRS and CDR2 YFSETQ. The CDR3 covers 14 residues. CDR3 sequence (DNA): TGCGCCAGCAGCCCGGACAGGGCCCGAGAGACCCAGTACTTC. Protein sequence: CASSPDRARETQYF.

At least ten counts were recorded for this clonotype. The chain couples TRBV19 to TRBJ2-5, with 7 positions matching TRBD2. The V gene's germline CDR1 is LNHDA and CDR2 SQIVND (reference sequence). The J segment lost 2 bases and the V segment lost 4 bases, leaving 4 bases of the junction unmatched. The CDR3 extends over 14 amino acids. The CDR3 DNA reads TGTGCCAGTAGTACTCTAGCGGAGCAAGAGACCCAGTACTTC. The encoded protein is CASSTLAEQETQYF.

The chain is built from TRBV7-6 and TRBJ1-4, with 7 bases that match TRBD1. This CDR3 has 15 residues. Trimming took 5 bases from V and 11 from J; bases not matched to a gene: 14. Germline CDR1 and CDR2: SGHVS and FNYEAQ. The CDR3 reads CASSIGTDTRGKLFF. CDR3 sequence (DNA): TGTGCCAGCAGCATCGGGACAGACACCAGGGGGAAACTGTTTTTT.

Only a few counts were recorded for this clonotype. J is TRBJ1-3 and V is TRBV30, with TRBD1 matching over 9 bases. This CDR3 comprises 15 residues. Unmatched junction bases numbered 8, after V lost 3 bases and J lost 5 bases. Germline values: CDR1 GTSNPN, CDR2 SVGIG (reference sequence). The CDR3: CAWSRPGTGRNTIYF. Here the CDR3 DNA reads TGTGCCTGGAGCCGTCCTGGGACAGGGAGAAACACCATATATTTT.

This clonotype appeared a few times. The rearrangement joins TRBV5-1 to TRBJ2-1; 9 bases line up with TRBD2. J was trimmed by 9 bases and V by 2 bases; bases with no gene match: 9. This CDR3 comprises 15 residues. Germline values: CDR1 SGHRS, CDR2 YFSETQ. The CDR3 DNA reads as TGCGCCAGCAGCTTCTTCAGCGGGAGGTCTGCTGAGCAGTTCTTC. Translating it yields CASSFFSGRSAEQFF.

This clonotype was observed a handful of times. This chain connects TRBV3-1 to TRBJ1-1; 8 bases line up with TRBD1. V lost 2 bases to trimming and J lost 7 bases; unmatched junction nucleotides: 12. CDR3 size: 16 residues. Germline V gene data show CDR1 as LGHDT and CDR2 as YNNKEL (reference sequence). CDR3 sequence reads: CASSQTTLRGLIEAFF. The CDR3 coding sequence is TGTGCCAGCAGCCAAACTACGCTCAGGGGGCTTATTGAAGCTTTCTTT.

At least ten counts were recorded for this clonotype. The chain links TRBV24-1 to TRBJ2-1, with 9 nucleotides matching TRBD1. Germline V gene data show CDR1 as KGHDR and CDR2 as SFDVKD. Trimming at V came to 3 bases and at J to 6 bases, leaving 11 bases not matched to a gene. CDR3 length equals 17 residues. CDR3 coding DNA: TGTGCCACCAGTGATCGAGCTGCGGGACAGGGCCGCAATGAGCAGTTCTTC. This encodes CATSDRAAGQGRNEQFF.

The count of this clonotype is one. The chain combines TRBV29-1 with TRBJ2-1; 7 bases line up with TRBD2. The germline gives CDR1 SQVTM, CDR2 ANQGSEA. With V trimmed by 2 bases and J by 9 bases, 10 bases remained unmatched. This CDR3 is 14 amino acids long. The CDR3 DNA sequence: TGCAGCGTTGAACCGCTAGCGGAGGGGAGTGAGCAGTTCTTC. Protein sequence: CSVEPLAEGSEQFF.